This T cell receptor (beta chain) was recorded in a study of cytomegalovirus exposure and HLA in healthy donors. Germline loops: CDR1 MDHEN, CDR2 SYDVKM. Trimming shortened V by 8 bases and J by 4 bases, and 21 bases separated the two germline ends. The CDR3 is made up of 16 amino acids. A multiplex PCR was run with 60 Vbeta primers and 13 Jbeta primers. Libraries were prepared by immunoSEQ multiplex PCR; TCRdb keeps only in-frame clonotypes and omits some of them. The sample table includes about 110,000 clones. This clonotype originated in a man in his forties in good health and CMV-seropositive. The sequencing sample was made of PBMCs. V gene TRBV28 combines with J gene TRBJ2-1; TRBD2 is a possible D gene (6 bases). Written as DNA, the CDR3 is TGTGCCAGCCCGCCCCCGGGACTCACACTATACAATGAGCAGTTCTTC. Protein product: CASPPPGLTLYNEQFF.